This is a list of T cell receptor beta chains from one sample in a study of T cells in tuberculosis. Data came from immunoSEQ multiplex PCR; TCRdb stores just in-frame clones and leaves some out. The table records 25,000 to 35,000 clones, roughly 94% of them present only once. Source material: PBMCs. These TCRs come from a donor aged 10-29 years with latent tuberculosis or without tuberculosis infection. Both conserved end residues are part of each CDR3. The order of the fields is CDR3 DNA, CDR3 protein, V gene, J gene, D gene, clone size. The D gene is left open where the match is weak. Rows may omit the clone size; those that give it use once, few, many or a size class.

TGCAGTGCTAGTATAACAGATACGCAGTATTTT,CSASITDTQYF,TRBV20-1,TRBJ2-3,NA,NA
TGCAGCGCCCTTGGGACATCCGAAGAGACCCAGTACTTC,CSALGTSEETQYF,TRBV29-1,TRBJ2-5,NA,once
TGTGCCAGCAGCGTCCTACTAGCGGGAGGTGAGACCCAGTACTTC,CASSVLLAGGETQYF,TRBV28,TRBJ2-5,TRBD2,NA
TGTGCCAGCAGTTTAGGACTAATGGGGCTGGATGAGCAGTTCTTC,CASSLGLMGLDEQFF,TRBV27,TRBJ2-1,NA,once
TGTGCCAGTAGTATAAACAGGGGACAGCCCCAGCATTTT,CASSINRGQPQHF,TRBV19,TRBJ1-5,TRBD1,once
TGTGCCACCCACGGCAGGGGGAAGGGCGAGCAGTACTTC,CATHGRGKGEQYF,TRBV6-1,TRBJ2-7,TRBD1,NA
TGTGCCAGCAGTTTCTGGCGGGAGATGAACACAGATACGCAGTATTTT,CASSFWREMNTDTQYF,TRBV27,TRBJ2-3,TRBD2,NA
TGTGCCAGCAGCTTGCGCCGTGGGACTAGCGGGAACTCCTACGAGCAGTACTTC,CASSLRRGTSGNSYEQYF,TRBV5-6,TRBJ2-7,TRBD2,NA
TGTGCCATCAGTCTTGGCAGACAAGAGACCCAGTACTTC,CAISLGRQETQYF,TRBV10-3,TRBJ2-5,NA,NA
TGCGCCAGCAGTGAGACAACCGTTCCAAAAGAGACCCAGTACTTC,CASSETTVPKETQYF,TRBV10-2,TRBJ2-5,NA,NA
TGTGCCATCAGTGATGGAAATAGGGGACAAGAGACCCAGTACTTC,CAISDGNRGQETQYF,TRBV10-3,TRBJ2-5,NA,NA
TGTGCCAGCAGTTTGTGGGACAGGGGGAGCGGTGGCTATGGCTACACCTTC,CASSLWDRGSGGYGYTF,TRBV28,TRBJ1-2,TRBD1,NA
TGTGCTAGCAGCTTATATCCGGGAGATACGCAGTATTTT,CASSLYPGDTQYF,TRBV7-7,TRBJ2-3,NA,NA
TGTGCCAGCAGCTCCGGGACAGGGTCTGAAAAACTGTTTTTT,CASSSGTGSEKLFF,TRBV7-9,TRBJ1-4,TRBD1,NA
TGTGCCAGCTCACCAAGTGTCAGGAACACTGAAGCTTTCTTT,CASSPSVRNTEAFF,TRBV18,TRBJ1-1,NA,NA
TGTGCCAGCAGCCAAGTCCGAGGCTCTGGAAACACCATATATTTT,CASSQVRGSGNTIYF,TRBV14,TRBJ1-3,NA,NA
TGCGCCAGCAGAAACTACGCAACTAATGAAAAACTGTTTTTT,CASRNYATNEKLFF,TRBV5-1,TRBJ1-4,NA,NA
TGTGCCAGCAGCTTAGATCTAGCTACAGCAGATACGCAGTATTTT,CASSLDLATADTQYF,TRBV7-8,TRBJ2-3,NA,NA
TGCGCCAGCAGCTTGGCGGCGGCCCAGAACACCGGGGAGCTGTTTTTT,CASSLAAAQNTGELFF,TRBV5-1,TRBJ2-2,NA,NA
TGTGCCAGCAGAGACAGGGGCAATCAGCCCCAGCATTTT,CASRDRGNQPQHF,TRBV6-5,TRBJ1-5,TRBD1,once
TGTGCCAGCAGCCCTAGCGGCCGCACAGATACGCAGTATTTT,CASSPSGRTDTQYF,TRBV9,TRBJ2-3,TRBD2,NA
TGTGCCTGGAGTGTCTCCCGAAACAGGGATGACTATGGCTACACCTTC,CAWSVSRNRDDYGYTF,TRBV30,TRBJ1-2,NA,NA
TGTGCCAGCAGCTTAAGTAACGGAGGGCCAGGGGAGACCCAGTACTTC,CASSLSNGGPGETQYF,TRBV7-2,TRBJ2-5,NA,NA
TGTGCCAGCAGTTACTCACAGCGGGAGAATCCCTACGAGCAGTACTTC,CASSYSQRENPYEQYF,TRBV6-5,TRBJ2-7,TRBD2,NA
TGTGCCAGCAGCCTCAGGACAGGGGGTACAGATACGCAGTATTTT,CASSLRTGGTDTQYF,TRBV11-3,TRBJ2-3,TRBD1,once
TGTGCCACCAGCAGTACCTACAATGAGCAGTTCTTC,CATSSTYNEQFF,TRBV2,TRBJ2-1,NA,NA
TGTGCCAGCAGTGAAGAGTCTAGCGGGAGGGTTTACAATGAGCAGTTCTTC,CASSEESSGRVYNEQFF,TRBV6-1,TRBJ2-1,TRBD2,NA
TGTGCCAGCAGTTACAGGGGGAATGAAAAACTGTTTTTT,CASSYRGNEKLFF,TRBV6-6,TRBJ1-4,NA,NA
TGTGCCAGCAGTGCCAGTAGGGGGACCAACACCGGGGAGCTGTTTTTT,CASSASRGTNTGELFF,TRBV6-1,TRBJ2-2,NA,NA
TGTGCCACCAGTCCACAGGGTTGGGACACTGAAGCTTTCTTT,CATSPQGWDTEAFF,TRBV15,TRBJ1-1,NA,NA
TGTGCCAGCAGCTTAGGAGTACAGATGAAGGCTTTCTTT,CASSLGVQMKAFF,TRBV11-2,TRBJ1-1,NA,NA
TGTGCCAGCACCAAGCCCGAGAGCTCTGGAAACACCATATATTTT,CASTKPESSGNTIYF,TRBV6-1,TRBJ1-3,NA,NA
TGTGCCAGCAGCTTAGACGGTACCGGGGAGCTGTTTTTT,CASSLDGTGELFF,TRBV7-9,TRBJ2-2,NA,NA
TGTGCCAGCAGCGTAAAGCAAGTCACTCAGGGGAATGAGCAGTTCTTC,CASSVKQVTQGNEQFF,TRBV5-6,TRBJ2-1,NA,NA
TGTGCCAGCAGCGTAGGGGAGACTGTACAAAAACTGTTTTTT,CASSVGETVQKLFF,TRBV9,TRBJ1-4,NA,NA